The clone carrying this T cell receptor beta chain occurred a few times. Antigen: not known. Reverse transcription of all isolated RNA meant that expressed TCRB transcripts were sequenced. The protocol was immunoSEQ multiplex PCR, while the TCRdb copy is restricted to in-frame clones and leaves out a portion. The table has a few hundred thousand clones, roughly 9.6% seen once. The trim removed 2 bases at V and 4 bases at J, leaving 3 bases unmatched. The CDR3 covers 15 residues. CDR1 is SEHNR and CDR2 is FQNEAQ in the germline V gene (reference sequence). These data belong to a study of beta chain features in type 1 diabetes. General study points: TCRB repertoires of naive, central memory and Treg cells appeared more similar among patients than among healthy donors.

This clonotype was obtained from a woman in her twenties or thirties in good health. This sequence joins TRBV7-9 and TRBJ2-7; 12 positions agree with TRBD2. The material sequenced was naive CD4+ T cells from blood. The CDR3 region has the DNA TGTGCCAGCAGCTTACTGACTAGCGGGAGTTACGAGCAGTACTTC. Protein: CASSLLTSGSYEQYF.